These 25 T cell receptor beta chains came from one sample sequenced in a study of blood T cells in healthy people across ages. The authors ran a second PCR of roughly 6 to 12 cycles using a sample-barcoded 5' primer and a J-beta primer mix. In TCRdb, the 5' RACE reads were re-called with MiXCR into one record per CDR3 protein. The sample lists roughly 2 million distinct CDR3 sequences; just under 50% were seen once. Sequenced input: blood. The source is a woman aged 40 to 50 in good health.

J is TRBJ2-7 and V is TRBV3-1, with D possibly being TRBD2 (6 bases). The CDR3 has 15 amino acids. The germline CDR1 and CDR2 sequences are LGHDT and YNNKEL (reference sequence). The V and J ends lost 0 bases and 6 bases respectively, with 15 bases between them. The CDR3 region has the DNA TGTGCCAGCAGCCAAGATCCGGCCCGGAGGGGCGAGCAGTACTTC. Translated, it gives CASSQDPARRGEQYF.

V gene TRBV24-1 combines with J gene TRBJ2-1; TRBD2 matches at 8 bases. The CDR3 length is 16 residues. Germline assignment: CDR1 KGHDR and CDR2 SFDVKD. V lost 5 bases to trimming and J lost 2 bases; unmatched junction nucleotides: 7. CDR3 DNA sequence: TGTGCCACCAGTGGTGGACTAGCCCTTACCTACAATGAGCAGTTCTTC. Protein product: CATSGGLALTYNEQFF.

In the case of this clonotype: Relative to the germline gene, one junction end is altered; a read error may explain this. In nucleotides, the CDR3 is TGTGCCGGCAGCCCCTATCGCGACAGGGTAAAGGGGGAGCAGTTCTTC. Protein sequence: CAGSPYRDRVKGEQFF. The chain is built from TRBV28 and TRBJ2-1; 7 bases align to TRBD1. The CDR3 sequence is 16 residues long. Germline CDR1 and CDR2: MDHEN and SYDVKM.

The chain carries TRBV19 and TRBJ2-5; 11 bases map to TRBD1. V lost 3 bases to trimming and J lost 1 base; unmatched junction nucleotides: 4. This CDR3 has 16 amino acids. Germline V gene lookup returns CDR1 LNHDA and CDR2 SQIVND (reference sequence). The CDR3 DNA follows: TGTGCCAGTAGTATCCGGGGACAGGGGGGCCAAGAGACCCAGTACTTC. Protein product: CASSIRGQGGQETQYF.

The chain uses TRBV29-1 and TRBJ2-4; 10 bases match TRBD1. The last part of the DNA fits TRBJ2-7 better; the J call may be wrong. Per germline, CDR1 SQVTM and CDR2 ANQGSEA. The CDR3 runs to 13 residues. The CDR3 spells CSGSTGGLNEQYF. The CDR3 coding sequence is TGCAGCGGTTCGACAGGGGGCTTAAACGAGCAGTACTTC.

This clonotype was seen a handful of times. V gene TRBV7-2 combines with J gene TRBJ2-6; tentative D call: TRBD1 (7 bases). CDR3 length equals 16 residues. V was pared by 5 bases and J by 8 bases, with 19 bases between. Germline V lookup: CDR1 SGHTA, CDR2 FQGNSA. CDR3 bases: TGTGCCAGCAGCCTATCTGCGGGACAGCCTTCCAACGTCCTGACTTTC. Its protein product is CASSLSAGQPSNVLTF.

The V call is TRBV9, the J call TRBJ2-5; TRBD2 might be the D (6 bases). V lost 4 bases, J lost 1 base, and 14 bases lay in between. This CDR3 contains 15 residues. Germline lookup yields CDR1 SGDLS and CDR2 YYNGEE. The DNA of the CDR3 is TGTGCCAGCAGCCCCAGTGGGAGGAGCCAAGAGACCCAGTACTTC. Protein product: CASSPSGRSQETQYF.

The sample holds a few counts of this clonotype. The chain combines TRBV4-2 with TRBJ2-1; TRBD2 matches 14 bases. V was clipped by 4 bases and J by 8 bases; unmatched bases: 7. CDR3 length equals 16 residues. Germline assignment: CDR1 LGHNA and CDR2 YNFKEQ. This CDR3 is CASSLGTSGGQDEQFF. CDR3 nucleotide sequence: TGTGCCAGCAGCCTAGGGACTAGCGGGGGCCAAGATGAGCAGTTCTTC.

This chain joins TRBV24-1 and TRBJ1-1; possibly TRBD1 for D (5 bases). In germline, CDR1 is KGHDR, CDR2 SFDVKD. Trimming took 5 bases from V and 4 from J, leaving 10 bases between them. This CDR3 has 13 residues. The CDR3 sequence: CATSASGGTEAFF. Written as DNA, the CDR3 is TGTGCCACCAGTGCTTCTGGGGGCACTGAAGCTTTCTTT.

V and J are TRBV6-5 and TRBJ2-5; 9 bases are shared with TRBD1. The CDR3 has 17 residues. V lost 10 bases, J lost 5 bases, and 20 bases stayed unmatched. Germline CDR1 MNHEY, CDR2 SVGAGI. Here the CDR3 reads CATTSSRDRERRETQYF. The CDR3 DNA is TGTGCCACCACTAGCTCCCGGGACAGGGAAAGACGTGAGACCCAGTACTTC.

The chain joins TRBV7-9 to TRBJ2-7, with D possibly matching TRBD2 (5 bases). The CDR3 extends over 11 amino acids. The V gene lost 8 bases and the J gene lost 5 bases, with 10 bases spanning the gap. Germline V gene sequence: CDR1 SEHNR, CDR2 FQNEAQ (reference sequence). CDR3 in DNA: TGTGCCAGCTTACTGGAGGACGAGCAGTACTTC. Protein: CASLLEDEQYF.

This clonotype was observed a few times. The chain joins TRBV6-6 to TRBJ2-7; TRBD1 is a possible D gene (6 bases). V shed 5 bases and J shed 3 bases, with 14 bases lying between them. CDR1 is MNHNY, CDR2 SVGAGI, per germline (reference sequence). CDR3 size: 14 residues. CDR3 sequence (DNA): TGTGCCAGCAGTCGATATGACAGGAGCTACGAGCAGTACTTC. Its protein product is CASSRYDRSYEQYF.

This rearrangement joins TRBV15 to TRBJ2-3, with D perhaps TRBD2 (6 bases). CDR1 LNHNV and CDR2 YYDKDF come from the germline V gene (reference sequence). The length of the CDR3 is 14 residues. The ends were cut back, 3 bases at V and 6 bases at J, with 13 bases in the middle. The CDR3 DNA is TGTGCCACCAGCAGCTCAGGGACTGGGGATACGCAGTATTTT. Translated, it gives CATSSSGTGDTQYF.

CDR3 protein: CASSPYERGKETQYF. CDR3 nucleotides: TGTGCCAGCAGTCCATATGAAAGGGGAAAAGAGACCCAGTACTTC. The chain links TRBV6-2 or TRBV6-3 to TRBJ2-5; TRBD1 might be the D (5 bases). The CDR3 runs to 15 residues. Germline V gives CDR1 MNHEY, CDR2 SVGEGT. V lost 5 bases and J 3 bases, leaving 16 bases between the germline ends.

The chain employs TRBV9 and TRBJ2-1; possible D gene TRBD1, 7 bases. The V gene's germline CDR1 is SGDLS and CDR2 YYNGEE. The CDR3 loop spans 15 amino acids. Trimming left V 2 bases short and J 9 bases short, with 18 bases between. In nucleotides, the CDR3 is TGTGCCAGCAGCGTCAGTAGTAGGGGGCGGGGTGAGCAGTTCTTC. This encodes CASSVSSRGRGEQFF.

The chain uses TRBV27 and TRBJ1-2; a possible D gene is TRBD1 (5 bases). V was pared by 6 bases and J by 2 bases, with 10 bases between. The CDR3 extends over 13 amino acids. CDR1 and CDR2 from the germline V gene are MNHEY and SMNVEV (reference sequence). CDR3 nucleotide sequence: TGTGCCAGCAGCCCGGACAAGAACTATGGCTACACCTTC. Amino acid sequence: CASSPDKNYGYTF.

The chain carries TRBV28 and TRBJ2-3, with 8 bases lining up with TRBD1. The CDR3 runs 14 residues. Germline CDR1 MDHEN, CDR2 SYDVKM. The ends lost 6 bases at V and 7 bases at J; junction bases unmatched: 9. This chain's CDR3 is CASRAGGATHTQYF. For the CDR3, the DNA is TGTGCCAGCAGGGCAGGGGGCGCAACACATACGCAGTATTTT.

The chain links TRBV7-2 to TRBJ2-3, with D unclear. Germline-derived CDR1 and CDR2 are SGHTA and FQGNSA. This CDR3 has 15 amino acids. The germline V and J ends were trimmed by 6 bases and 2 bases, with 15 bases remaining between them. DNA of the CDR3: TGTGCCAGCAGACTTTCTCTGGTTATCACAGATACGCAGTATTTT. This translates into CASRLSLVITDTQYF.

V usage is TRBV7-2 and J usage is TRBJ1-2, with D possibly matching TRBD1 (5 bases). The V end was cut by 2 bases, the J end by 1 base, with 17 bases between. The germline CDR1 and CDR2 sequences are SGHTA and FQGNSA. The CDR3 covers 17 residues. The CDR3 bases are TGTGCCAGCAGCTTAAGTGAGGGGAAGGGTCTTAACTATGGCTACACCTTC. Its protein is CASSLSEGKGLNYGYTF.

The rearrangement joins TRBV5-1 to TRBJ1-2; D uncertain. V lost 4 bases and J lost 4, with 14 bases in between. Per the germline V gene, CDR1 is SGHRS and CDR2 is YFSETQ. CDR3 size: 14 residues. The CDR3 here is CASSVRAESYGYTF. The CDR3 nucleotides are TGCGCCAGCAGCGTTAGGGCGGAATCCTATGGCTACACCTTC.

Of note for this clonotype: The germline gene is not matched at one end of the junction; a read error may be the cause. V gene TRBV6-2 or TRBV6-3 combines with J gene TRBJ2-4; TRBD2 might be the D (6 bases). The CDR3 loop spans 14 amino acids. Per germline, CDR1 MNHEY and CDR2 SVGEGT. CDR3 in amino acids: CASSYSGWRGDQYF. The CDR3 DNA reads TGTGCCAGTAGTTACAGCGGTTGGAGGGGAGATCAGTACTTC.

The rearrangement links TRBV7-9 to TRBJ2-4; D gene uncertain. Matching the DNA end better, TRBJ2-5 makes the J call doubtful. Germline V gene lookup returns CDR1 SEHNR and CDR2 FQNEAQ (reference sequence). The CDR3 consists of 15 residues. This CDR3 is CASSSVDWGVETQYF. The CDR3 DNA is TGTGCCAGCAGCTCAGTCGACTGGGGTGTAGAGACCCAGTACTTC.

Remarks on this clonotype: One junction end does not reproduce the germline sequence, and a read error may be involved. As DNA, the CDR3 is TGCAGTGCTAGAGAGGAGGTAGGGGGATTCACAGATACGCGGTATTTT. It specifies CSAREEVGGFTDTRYF. The rearrangement links TRBV20-1 to TRBJ2-3; D perhaps matches TRBD1 (6 bases). The germline V gene has CDR1 DFQATT and CDR2 SNEGSKA (reference sequence). This CDR3 contains 16 residues.

The V gene is TRBV5-1, the J gene TRBJ2-1, with TRBD2 matching over 13 bases. The V gene's germline CDR1 is SGHRS and CDR2 YFSETQ. V lost 5 bases, J lost 10 bases, and 9 bases stayed unmatched. The CDR3 totals 15 residues. The CDR3 sequence is CASRSGTSGVEEQFF. The DNA for the CDR3 is TGCGCCAGCAGGTCCGGGACTAGCGGGGTAGAGGAGCAGTTCTTC.

The chain has TRBV16 and TRBJ2-4; weak D call: TRBD1 (6 bases). Germline loops: CDR1 KGHSY, CDR2 FQNENV. This CDR3 comprises 12 residues. Trimming took 2 bases from V and 11 from J, leaving 10 bases between them. The DNA for the CDR3 is TGTGCCAGCAGCCAAGGGGGCCGGGTTCAGTACTTC. Translated: CASSQGGRVQYF.